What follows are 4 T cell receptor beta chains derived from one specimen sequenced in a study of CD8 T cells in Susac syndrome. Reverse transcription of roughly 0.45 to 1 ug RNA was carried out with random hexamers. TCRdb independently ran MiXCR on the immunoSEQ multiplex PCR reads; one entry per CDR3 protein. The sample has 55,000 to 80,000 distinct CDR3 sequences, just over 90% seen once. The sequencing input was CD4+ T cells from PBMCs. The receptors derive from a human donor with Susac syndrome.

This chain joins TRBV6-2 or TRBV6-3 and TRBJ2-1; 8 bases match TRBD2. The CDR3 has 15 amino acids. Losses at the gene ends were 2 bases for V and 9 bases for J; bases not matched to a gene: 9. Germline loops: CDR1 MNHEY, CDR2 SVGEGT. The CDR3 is CASSYVAGGISEQFF. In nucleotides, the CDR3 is TGTGCCAGCAGTTACGTTGCGGGGGGAATAAGTGAGCAGTTCTTC.

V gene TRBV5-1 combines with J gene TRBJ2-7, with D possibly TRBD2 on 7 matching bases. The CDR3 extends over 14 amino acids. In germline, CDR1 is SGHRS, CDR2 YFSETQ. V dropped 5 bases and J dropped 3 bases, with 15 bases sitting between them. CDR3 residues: CASRSGTTVYEQYF. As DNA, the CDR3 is TGCGCCAGCAGGAGCGGGACAACAGTCTACGAGCAGTACTTC.

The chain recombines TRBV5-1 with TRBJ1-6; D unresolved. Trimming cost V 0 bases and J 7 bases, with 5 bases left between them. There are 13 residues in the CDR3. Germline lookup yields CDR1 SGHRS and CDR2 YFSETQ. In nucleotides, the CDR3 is TGCGCCAGCAGCTTGGAGTCGAATTCACCCCTCCACTTT. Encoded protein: CASSLESNSPLHF.

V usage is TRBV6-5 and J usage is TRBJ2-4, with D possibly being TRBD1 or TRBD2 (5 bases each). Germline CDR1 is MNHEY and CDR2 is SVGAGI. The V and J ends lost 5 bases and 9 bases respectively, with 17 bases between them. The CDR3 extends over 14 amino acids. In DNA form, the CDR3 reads TGTGCCAGCAGTAAGGACGAGGGGCGGGTCATTCAGTACTTC. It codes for CASSKDEGRVIQYF.